The 8 T cell receptor beta chains presented below share a single source sample, sequenced in a study of breast tumors, draining lymph nodes, adjacent tissues. The lymph nodes were axillary draining lymph nodes from breast cancer patients. TCRdb itself ran the multiplex PCR reads through MiXCR, one entry per CDR3 protein. Among 140,000 or so distinct CDR3 sequences listed, less than 35% were seen once. What was sequenced was axillary lymph node tissue. These receptors were taken from a female donor with breast cancer. Some clones in this sample may be carry-over from other donors' samples.

The chain has TRBV12-3 or TRBV12-4 and TRBJ2-3; TRBD1 matches 7 bases. The CDR3 runs 17 residues. V trimming: 3 bases; J trimming: 4 bases; junction bases outside the gene matches: 13. The CDR3 here is CASSLVGGLTAPDTQYF. The DNA for the CDR3 is TGTGCCAGCAGTTTGGTAGGGGGCCTAACAGCTCCAGATACGCAGTATTTT.

V is TRBV5-1 and J is TRBJ2-1; 9 nucleotides agree with TRBD1. The V segment lost 4 bases and the J segment 6 bases; nucleotides outside the gene matches: 8. Germline V CDR1 and CDR2: SGHRS, YFSETQ. The CDR3 consists of 15 residues. The CDR3 coding sequence is TGCGCCAGCAGCGCCGGGACAGGGTACGGCAATGAGCAGTTCTTC. As protein: CASSAGTGYGNEQFF.

This clonotype was seen at least ten times. The chain combines TRBV2 with TRBJ2-2, with TRBD2 matching 11 bases. V dropped 9 bases and J dropped 4; count of bases not matched to a gene: 10. Germline lookup yields CDR1 SNHLY and CDR2 FYNNEI. The CDR3 length is 16 residues. Here the CDR3 DNA reads TGTGCCAGGAACCGACTAGCGGGGTCCGGCACCGGGGAGCTGTTTTTT. Its protein is CARNRLAGSGTGELFF.

This clonotype appeared many times. The CDR3 region is CASIRDSTRNEQFF. As DNA, the CDR3 is TGTGCCAGCATCCGGGACAGCACCAGAAATGAGCAGTTCTTC. The chain couples TRBV12-3 or TRBV12-4 to TRBJ2-1; TRBD1 aligns across 7 bases. The CDR3 consists of 14 residues. J gave up 7 bases and V 7 bases, and 10 bases lay outside the gene matches.

Comment on this clonotype: A read error may be the cause here, since a much bigger clone is one base away. The chain carries TRBV27 and TRBJ1-2; TRBD1 might be the D (6 bases). This CDR3 comprises 13 residues. Per the germline V gene, CDR1 is MNHEY and CDR2 is SMNVEV (reference sequence). The CDR3: CASSIGGRDGCTF. In DNA form, the CDR3 reads TGTGCCAGCAGCATAGGGGGGCGGGATGGCTGCACCTTC.

The V call is TRBV7-9, the J call TRBJ1-2, with a possible D match to TRBD1 (6 bases). The CDR3 is 12 residues long. Germline lookup yields CDR1 SEHNR and CDR2 FQNEAQ (reference sequence). V gave up 6 bases and J gave up 7 bases, with 12 bases separating them. In DNA form, the CDR3 reads TGTGCCAGCAGTCGAACAGGGCCTGGCTACACCTTC. Its protein is CASSRTGPGYTF.

This clonotype has a count of ten or more. The CDR3 DNA reads as TGTGCCAGCAGTGAACCTGGCCAAGGGGCAACTAATGAAAAACTGTTTTTT. Encoded protein: CASSEPGQGATNEKLFF. V gene TRBV6-1 combines with J gene TRBJ1-4; D may be TRBD1 (5 bases). Germline V gene sequence: CDR1 MNHNS, CDR2 SASEGT. The CDR3 is 17 amino acids. Trimming left V 2 bases short and J 0 bases short, with 13 bases between.

In its sample, this clonotype was seen many times. The genes are TRBV4-1 and TRBJ1-4; D call uncertain. The germline gives CDR1 MGHRA, CDR2 YSYEKL. The CDR3 is made up of 17 amino acids. Trimming removed 0 bases at V and 4 bases at J, with 15 bases between. CDR3 bases: TGCGCCAGCAGCCAAGAAGGGTGGGCAAGAAATAATGAAAAACTGTTTTTT. Translating gives CASSQEGWARNNEKLFF.